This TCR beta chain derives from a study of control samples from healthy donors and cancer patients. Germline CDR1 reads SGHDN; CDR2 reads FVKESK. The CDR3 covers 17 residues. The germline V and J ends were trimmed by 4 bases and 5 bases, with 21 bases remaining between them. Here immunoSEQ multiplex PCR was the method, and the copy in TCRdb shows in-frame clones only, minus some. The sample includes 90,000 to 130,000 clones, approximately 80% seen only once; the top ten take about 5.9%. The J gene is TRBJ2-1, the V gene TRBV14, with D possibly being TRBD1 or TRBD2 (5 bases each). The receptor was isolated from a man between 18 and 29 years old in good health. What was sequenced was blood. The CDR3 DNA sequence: TGTGCCAGCAGCCGAGCCCGGGACCGTCCTTACGACAATGAGCAGTTCTTC. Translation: CASSRARDRPYDNEQFF.